The rows below give T cell receptor beta chains drawn from one sample of a study of blood T cell repertoires in COVID-19. Profiled with immunoSEQ multiplex PCR; TCRdb holds only in-frame clones, not every one. Of some 160,000 clones listed, over 80% are singletons. Input material: PBMCs or T cells enriched from blood (not recorded which). Receptor source: a woman aged 40 to 50 who had recovered from COVID-19. Both conserved end residues are trimmed from each CDR3. Fields, in order: V gene, D gene, CDR3 protein. The D gene is left open where the match is weak.

V: TRBV9; D: -; CDR3: ASRRPSTVHGYT
V: TRBV19; D: -; CDR3: ASSSQGYEQY
V: TRBV4-1; D: -; CDR3: ASSQDPSGIVSYEQY
V: TRBV25-1; D: -; CDR3: ASSEYEGNTIY
V: TRBV10-3; D: TRBD1; CDR3: AISETGGGYT
V: TRBV27; D: TRBD2; CDR3: ASSFTSGGQETQY
V: TRBV15; D: -; CDR3: ATSREVSGISGNTIY
V: TRBV10-3; D: TRBD2; CDR3: ATASGREGEQF
V: TRBV27; D: -; CDR3: ASRQGDEQF
V: TRBV28; D: -; CDR3: ASSSSGVKKLF
V: TRBV11-3; D: TRBD2; CDR3: ASSLEGTSGYNEQF
V: TRBV14; D: -; CDR3: ASSQVSKQTADTQY
V: TRBV19; D: TRBD2; CDR3: ASSIRGGRGYNEQF
V: TRBV5-1; D: TRBD1; CDR3: ASSPSGQGGGDTQY
V: TRBV15; D: -; CDR3: ATSRDWGRLKNEQY
V: TRBV4-1; D: TRBD1; CDR3: ASSQGGTATYNEQF
V: TRBV7-9; D: TRBD1; CDR3: ASSTRQGENYGYT
V: TRBV25-1; D: TRBD2; CDR3: ASRASGRARETQY
V: TRBV27; D: TRBD2; CDR3: ASSFRLAGAWSDSYNEQF
V: TRBV3-1/TRBV3-2; D: TRBD2; CDR3: ARSGGVSGELF
V: TRBV5-1; D: TRBD1; CDR3: ASSLARTGVYEQY
V: TRBV30; D: TRBD2; CDR3: AWSPGTSGGTPQETQY
V: TRBV12-3/TRBV12-4; D: -; CDR3: ASSFLSAEAF
V: TRBV7-9; D: TRBD1; CDR3: ASSSESGTGGREQY
V: TRBV12-3/TRBV12-4; D: -; CDR3: ASSVLDYNEQF
V: TRBV5-1; D: TRBD1; CDR3: ARRPGGGTEAF
V: TRBV14; D: TRBD2; CDR3: ASSQGGGALAVNEQF
V: TRBV5-1; D: -; CDR3: ASRRGGLMNTEAF
V: TRBV2; D: TRBD2; CDR3: ASSVVAGGPSTDTQY
V: TRBV10-3; D: -; CDR3: AISETQDKGETQY
V: TRBV6-5; D: -; CDR3: ATPGRRAGNTIY